The T cell receptor (beta chain) described here comes from a study of blood T cell repertoires in COVID-19. The CDR3 spans 16 residues. V lost 4 bases to trimming and J lost 4 bases, with 20 bases between them. Germline V gene data show CDR1 as MNHEY and CDR2 as SMNVEV (reference sequence). The Seattle patients joined while their infection was active and were tracked longitudinally afterward. Sequenced by immunoSEQ multiplex PCR; TCRdb stores in-frame clones only, minus some. The data show roughly 410,000 clones, about 91% seen once. The V call is TRBV27, the J call TRBJ2-7; D remains ambiguous. The specimen sequenced was peripheral blood. The sequence came from a woman between 40 and 50 years old with COVID-19, enrolled during active disease. The chain's CDR3 is CASSSPLTSTIYEQYF. DNA of the CDR3: TGTGCCAGCAGTTCCCCCCTGACATCTACCATTTACGAGCAGTACTTC.